Below, 23 T cell receptor beta chains from the same sample are listed, as sequenced in a study of T cells in women clearing cervical HPV infection. Sequenced by immunoSEQ multiplex PCR; TCRdb stores in-frame clones only, minus some. The sample's table shows about 41,000 clones. The source material was blood buffy coat. Receptors originate from a woman between 18 and 75 years old with a cervical HPV16 infection that either progressed to CIN3+ or cleared (not recorded which).

A note on this clone: The observed sequence ends 3 residues before the CDR3 terminus, with the missing tail filled in from the germline J gene. This chain joins TRBV5-1 and TRBJ2-5; 14 bases align to TRBD2. CDR3 length equals 16 residues. The V and J ends lost 4 bases and 2 bases, in that order; junction bases with no gene match: 4. Per the germline V gene, CDR1 is SGHRS and CDR2 is YFSETQ. The CDR3 protein is CASSGTSGGLQETQYF. The sequenced CDR3 bases are TGCGCCAGCAGCGGGACTAGCGGGGGTTTACAAGAGACC.

About this clone: The read stops 3 residues short of the end of the CDR3; the missing end is completed from the germline J gene. V usage is TRBV19 and J usage is TRBJ2-3; TRBD2 matches 8 bases. Germline V gene lookup returns CDR1 LNHDA and CDR2 SQIVND (reference sequence). The CDR3 length is 16 residues. The V gene end was trimmed by 5 bases and the J gene end by 2 bases; junction bases not matched to a gene: 9. The CDR3 protein is CASSPAMGLDTDTQYF. The covered CDR3 bases are TGTGCCAGTAGTCCCGCAATGGGACTAGACACAGATACG.

Notes on this clone: Read data end 3 residues before the CDR3 end; the end is taken from the germline J gene. The V and J genes are TRBV20-1 and TRBJ2-4; D may be TRBD2 (7 bases). Per germline, CDR1 DFQATT and CDR2 SNEGSKA (reference sequence). This CDR3 is 15 amino acids long. With 5 bases removed from V and 9 bases from J, the gap between germline ends came to 23 bases. Incomplete CDR3 DNA: TGCAGTGCTCCAAGGGGGGGGGAGGGAGCGGTCATT. It specifies CSAPRGGEGAVI. The CDR3 as a whole reads CSAPRGGEGAVIQYF.

A word on this clone: The read ends 3 residues before the CDR3 terminus; that terminus is restored from the germline J gene. This sequence joins TRBV6-4 and TRBJ2-1, with no clear D. Per the germline V gene, CDR1 is MRHNA and CDR2 is SNTAGT. The CDR3 is made up of 15 amino acids. V was pared by 6 bases and J by 0 bases, with 12 bases between. The DNA read from the CDR3 is TGTGCCAGCAGCATCGGGTTGAGCTCCTACAATGAG. The encoded protein is CASSIGLSSYNE. The CDR3 as a whole reads CASSIGLSSYNEQFF.

Turning to this clone: The DNA ends 3 residues before the CDR3 does, and the rest of the CDR3 is filled in from the germline J gene. The chain uses TRBV5-1 and TRBJ1-5; D not resolved. Trimming shortened V by 0 bases and J by 1 base, and 11 bases separated the two germline ends. Germline V gene sequence: CDR1 SGHRS, CDR2 YFSETQ. This CDR3 has 16 amino acids. This CDR3 reads CASSLDAVGSNQPQHF. The CDR3 DNA, read in part, is TGCGCCAGCAGCTTGGACGCGGTTGGGAGCAATCAGCCC.

Turning to this clone: The missing CDR3 end, 3 residues past where the read stops, is filled in from the germline J gene. V and J are TRBV7-8 and TRBJ1-1; 8 bases match TRBD1. CDR1 SGHVS and CDR2 FQNEAQ come from the germline V gene. The CDR3 extends over 14 amino acids. V shed 2 bases, J shed 4 bases, and the junction held 3 bases outside the gene matches. The CDR3 here is CASSLTGGTTEAFF. The CDR3 bases that were read are TGTGCCAGCAGCTTAACAGGGGGAACCACTGAA.

Notes on this clone: With the read ending 3 residues before the CDR3 end, the germline J gene is used to fill in that end. V usage is TRBV20-1 and J usage is TRBJ1-1; 7 bases align to TRBD1. V trimming: 6 bases; J trimming: 1 base; junction bases outside the gene matches: 5. CDR1 is DFQATT, CDR2 SNEGSKA, per germline (reference sequence). This CDR3 is built from 13 residues. The part of the CDR3 DNA that was read is TGCAGTGCGTTGACAGGGACGAACACTGAA. Its translation: CSALTGTNTE. The full CDR3 sequence reads CSALTGTNTEAFF.

Comment on this clone: The CDR3 end lies 3 residues beyond the end of the read and is filled in from the germline J gene. This rearrangement joins TRBV5-1 to TRBJ2-1; TRBD1 matches 9 bases. The CDR3 runs 18 residues. CDR1 is SGHRS and CDR2 is YFSETQ in the germline V gene. V shed 4 bases, J shed 3 bases, and the junction held 14 bases outside the gene matches. CDR3 in amino acids: CASSLRTSGTGFYNEQFF. CDR3 DNA (partial): TGCGCCAGCAGCCTGCGCACGAGCGGGACAGGGTTCTACAATGAG.

As regards this clone: The CDR3 extends 3 residues past the end of the read, so its final part is completed from the germline J gene. The chain couples TRBV28 to TRBJ2-1; 10 bases map to TRBD1. Trimming cost V 6 bases and J 2 bases; bases outside gene matches: 4. The germline gives CDR1 MDHEN, CDR2 SYDVKM. This CDR3 has 15 residues. This CDR3 reads CASSPGTGAYNEQFF. Incomplete CDR3 DNA: TGTGCCAGCAGCCCCGGGACAGGGGCCTACAATGAG.

In the case of this clone: The read stops 3 residues short of the end of the CDR3; the missing end is completed from the germline J gene. V and J are TRBV10-2 and TRBJ2-1; the match to TRBD2 covers 9 bases. Germline V gene data show CDR1 as WSHSY and CDR2 as SAAADI. J lost 7 bases, V lost 6 bases, and 7 bases had no gene match. This CDR3 has 14 amino acids. The part of the CDR3 DNA that was read is TGCGCCAGCAGGGGACTAGCTAGCTTGAATGAG. Its translation is CASRGLASLNE. The CDR3 as a whole reads CASRGLASLNEQFF.

Comment on this clone: Read coverage stops 3 residues before the CDR3 terminus; the germline J gene supplies the remainder. The chain is built from TRBV23-1 and TRBJ1-1, with D perhaps TRBD1 (5 bases). TRBV23-1 is an ORF for which the function is uncertain. V gave up 6 bases and J gave up 3 bases, with 17 bases separating them. The CDR3 is 15 amino acids. Partial CDR3 DNA: TGCGCCAGCAGGCTGCAGGGAAGCGAGGACACTGAA. It translates to CASRLQGSEDTE. The CDR3, in full, reads CASRLQGSEDTEAFF.

For this clone: Relative to the germline gene, one junction end is altered; a read error may explain this. The read halts 3 residues ahead of the CDR3 end, with the missing end drawn from the germline J gene. The rearrangement joins TRBV7-7 to TRBJ2-7, with a weak D call TRBD2 (5 bases). This CDR3 contains 14 residues. The germline V gene encodes CDR1 SSHAT and CDR2 FNYEAQ (reference sequence). The CDR3 loop reads CASSLALEGGEQYF. The DNA read from the CDR3 is TGTGCTAGCAGCTTAGCGCTTGAAGGTGGCGAG.

Details on this clone: Sequencing ends 3 residues short of the CDR3 end; the germline J gene provides the rest. This chain connects TRBV12-5 to TRBJ2-3; 8 bases align to TRBD2. Trimming took 0 bases from V and 6 from J; bases not matched to a gene: 8. The CDR3 covers 16 residues. Germline V CDR1 and CDR2: LGHNT, FRNRAP. CDR3 sequence reads: CASGLVLAGGPDTQYF. CDR3 DNA (partial): TGTGCTAGTGGTTTGGTACTTGCGGGAGGCCCCGATACG.

Remarks on this clone: The CDR3 end falls 3 residues outside the read, so it is completed with the germline J gene. V gene TRBV6-4 combines with J gene TRBJ2-7; no reliable D call. CDR1 MRHNA and CDR2 SNTAGT come from the germline V gene. Trimming left V 4 bases short and J 6 bases short, with 13 bases between. This CDR3 is 13 amino acids long. CDR3 residues: CASSALSKAEQYF. The CDR3 DNA, read in part, is TGTGCCAGCAGTGCCCTCTCCAAGGCCGAG.

The sequenced part of the CDR3 DNA is TGTGCCAGTAGTAGACAGGGGTCCACCGGGGAG. Protein sequence: CASSRQGSTGE. The complete CDR3 protein is CASSRQGSTGELFF. The genes are TRBV19 and TRBJ2-2; TRBD1 agrees at 8 bases. The CDR3 goes on 3 residues after the read ends, and that part is filled in from the germline J gene. In germline, CDR1 is LNHDA, CDR2 SQIVND (reference sequence). The ends lost 4 bases at V and 4 bases at J; junction bases unmatched: 2. The CDR3 totals 14 residues.

This clone is classed as medium-sized by frequency. The CDR3 is cut off 3 residues early in the read; its end comes from the germline J gene. This rearrangement joins TRBV18 to TRBJ2-3, with D perhaps matching TRBD2 (6 bases). Germline CDR1 KGHSH, CDR2 LQKENI. V was shortened by 1 base and J by 5 bases, with 10 bases between the two germline ends. This CDR3 spans 14 amino acids. The CDR3: CASSPRPSEDTQYF. The part of the CDR3 DNA that was read is TGTGCCAGCTCACCACGCCCTAGCGAAGATACG.

About this clone itself: The read terminates 3 residues ahead of where the CDR3 ends, so the germline J gene completes it. The rearrangement joins TRBV7-2 to TRBJ2-1; 8 bases map to TRBD2. CDR1 is SGHTA and CDR2 is FQGNSA in the germline V gene. V shed 6 bases, J shed 2 bases, and the junction held 6 bases outside the gene matches. This CDR3 has 15 residues. The sequenced part of the CDR3 DNA is TGTGCCAGCAGTCGAAAGCGGGGGCCCTACAATGAG. It codes for CASSRKRGPYNE. The whole CDR3 protein reads CASSRKRGPYNEQFF.

Comments on this clone: The read terminates 3 residues before the CDR3 end, so the remaining end is supplied by the germline J gene. V gene TRBV6-1 combines with J gene TRBJ1-2; no clear D. The CDR3 runs 12 residues. V shed 3 bases and J shed 4 bases, with 6 bases lying between them. The germline gives CDR1 MNHNS, CDR2 SASEGT. The sequenced CDR3 bases are TGTGCCAGCAGTGATGGGCCCTATGGC. The encoded protein is CASSDGPYG. The entire CDR3 sequence reads CASSDGPYGYTF.

Comments on this clone: The observed sequence ends 3 residues before the CDR3 terminus, with the missing tail filled in from the germline J gene. The V and J genes are TRBV18 and TRBJ2-6; no clear D gene. Germline-derived CDR1 and CDR2 are KGHSH and LQKENI. The CDR3 runs to 15 residues. Trimming stripped 3 bases from V and 1 base from J, with 7 bases between. The CDR3 DNA, read in part, is TGTGCCAGCTCACCTAGTGAATCTGGGGCCAACGTC. Protein sequence: CASSPSESGANV. The CDR3 in full is CASSPSESGANVLTF. Combining the CDR3 with reference TRBV18 and TRBJ2-6 gives the whole variable domain NAGVMQNPRHLVRRRGQEARLRCSPMKGHSHVYWYRQLPEEGLKFMVYLQKENIIDESGMPKERFSAEFPKEGPSILRIQQVVRGDSAAYFCASSPSESGANVLTFGAGSRLTVL.

Concerning this clone itself: The read terminates 3 residues ahead of where the CDR3 ends, so the germline J gene completes it. The V and J genes are TRBV7-6 and TRBJ1-1, with D maybe TRBD1 (5 bases). V lost 5 bases and J lost 2, with 24 bases in between. From germline, CDR1 is SGHVS and CDR2 FNYEAQ. The CDR3 extends over 18 amino acids. The CDR3 loop is CASSRRYRTTELNTEAFF. Partial CDR3 DNA: TGTGCCAGCAGCCGACGCTACCGAACGACAGAATTAAACACTGAA.

CDR3 DNA, as far as it was read: TGTGCCAGCAGCTTAGTAGCGGGGGGCTACGAG. Translation gives CASSLVAGGYE. The CDR3 reads in full as CASSLVAGGYEQYF. The J gene is TRBJ2-7, the V gene TRBV7-6; 10 nucleotides agree with TRBD2. The observed sequence ends 3 residues before the CDR3 terminus, with the missing tail filled in from the germline J gene. With 1 base clipped from V and 3 bases from J, the junction kept 0 bases outside the gene matches. Germline V lookup: CDR1 SGHVS, CDR2 FNYEAQ. This CDR3 contains 14 residues.

On this clone: The DNA ends 3 residues before the CDR3 does, and the rest of the CDR3 is filled in from the germline J gene. V gene TRBV20-1 combines with J gene TRBJ2-2; possible D gene TRBD1, 5 bases. Germline V gives CDR1 DFQATT, CDR2 SNEGSKA (reference sequence). The CDR3 has 15 amino acids. Trimming cost V 5 bases and J 6 bases, with 19 bases left between them. CDR3 in amino acids: CSALLGRVSSGELFF. The part of the CDR3 DNA that was read is TGCAGTGCTCTTCTCGGCAGGGTTAGTTCCGGGGAG.

Considering frequency, this clone is medium-sized. The missing CDR3 end, 3 residues past where the read stops, is filled in from the germline J gene. This chain connects TRBV13 to TRBJ2-6; TRBD2 might be the D (5 bases). This CDR3 spans 16 amino acids. Trimming cost V 3 bases and J 0 bases, with 9 bases left between them. Germline CDR1 PRHDT, CDR2 FYEKMQ (reference sequence). CDR3 amino acids: CASSFGLNSGANVLTF. CDR3 DNA (partial): TGTGCCAGCAGCTTCGGACTGAACTCTGGGGCCAACGTC.